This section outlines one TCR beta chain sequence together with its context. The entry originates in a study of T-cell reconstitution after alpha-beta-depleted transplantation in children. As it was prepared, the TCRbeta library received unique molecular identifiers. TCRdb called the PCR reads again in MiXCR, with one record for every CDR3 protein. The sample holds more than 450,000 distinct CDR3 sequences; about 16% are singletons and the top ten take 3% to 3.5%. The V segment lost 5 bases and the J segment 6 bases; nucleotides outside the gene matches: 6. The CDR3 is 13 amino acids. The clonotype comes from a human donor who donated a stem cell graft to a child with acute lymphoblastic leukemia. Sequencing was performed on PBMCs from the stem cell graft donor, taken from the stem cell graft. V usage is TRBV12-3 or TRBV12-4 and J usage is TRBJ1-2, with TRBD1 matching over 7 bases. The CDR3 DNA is TGTGCCAGCAGTGAGACAGGGATGGATGGCTACACCTTC. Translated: CASSETGMDGYTF.